The 4 T cell receptor beta chains given below trace back to one sample, sequenced in a study of blood T cell repertoires in COVID-19. The method was immunoSEQ multiplex PCR; TCRdb's version includes in-frame clones alone and lacks a portion of them. The sample has more than 100,000 clones, more than 75% seen once. Sequenced sample: peripheral blood. The receptors shown here come from a man between 65 and 79 years old with active COVID-19.

The J gene is TRBJ2-3, the V gene TRBV28, with 8 bases identical to TRBD2. Trimming removed 2 bases from V and 6 bases from J; junction bases left unmatched: 4. There are 14 residues in the CDR3. Germline V gene lookup returns CDR1 MDHEN and CDR2 SYDVKM. The chain's CDR3 is CASSLGTSRDTQYF. The DNA for the CDR3 is TGTGCCAGCAGTTTAGGGACTAGTCGTGATACGCAGTATTTT.

The genes are TRBV5-1 and TRBJ1-1; perhaps TRBD1 as D (5 bases). The CDR3 consists of 15 residues. The V gene lost 0 bases and the J gene lost 1 base, with 10 bases spanning the gap. From germline, CDR1 is SGHRS and CDR2 YFSETQ. Here the CDR3 reads CASSLVVDKNTEAFF. The CDR3 DNA follows: TGCGCCAGCAGCTTGGTCGTGGACAAGAACACTGAAGCTTTCTTT.

The CDR3 spells CATAGLINEKLFF. The CDR3 region has the DNA TGTGCCACCGCGGGACTGATTAATGAAAAACTGTTTTTT. The chain joins TRBV6-5 to TRBJ1-4, with D possibly being TRBD1 (5 bases). Germline CDR1 is MNHEY and CDR2 is SVGAGI. The CDR3 is made up of 13 amino acids. Trimming pared 10 bases from V and 4 bases from J, leaving 13 bases between.

This chain links TRBV6-6 with TRBJ1-5, with D tentatively TRBD1 (5 bases). There are 15 residues in the CDR3. Germline V gene lookup returns CDR1 MNHNY and CDR2 SVGAGI (reference sequence). V lost 2 bases and J lost 5, with 13 bases in between. CDR3 sequence (DNA): TGTGCCAGCAGTTACGGGGGGGGTGGAGATCAGCCCCAGCATTTT. Its protein is CASSYGGGGDQPQHF.